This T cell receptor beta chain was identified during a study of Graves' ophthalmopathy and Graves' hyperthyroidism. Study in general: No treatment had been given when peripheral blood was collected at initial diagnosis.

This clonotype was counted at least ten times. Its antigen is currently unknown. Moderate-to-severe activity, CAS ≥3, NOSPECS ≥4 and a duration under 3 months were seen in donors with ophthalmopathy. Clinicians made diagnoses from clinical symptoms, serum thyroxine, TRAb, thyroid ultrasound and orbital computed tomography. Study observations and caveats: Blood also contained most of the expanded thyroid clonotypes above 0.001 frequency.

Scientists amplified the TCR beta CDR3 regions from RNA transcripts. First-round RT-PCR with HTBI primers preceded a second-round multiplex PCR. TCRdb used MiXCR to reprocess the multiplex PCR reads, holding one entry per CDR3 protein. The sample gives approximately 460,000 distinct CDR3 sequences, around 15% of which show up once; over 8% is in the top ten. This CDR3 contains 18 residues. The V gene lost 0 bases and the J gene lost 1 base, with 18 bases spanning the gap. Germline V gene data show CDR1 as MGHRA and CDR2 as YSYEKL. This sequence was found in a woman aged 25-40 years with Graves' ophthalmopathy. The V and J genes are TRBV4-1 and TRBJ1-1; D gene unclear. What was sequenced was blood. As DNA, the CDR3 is TGCGCCAGCAGCCAAGAAAGAGGCAGATACTCCGAGAACACTGAAGCTTTCTTT. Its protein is CASSQERGRYSENTEAFF.